Presented here are 18 T cell receptor beta chains from one specimen sequenced in a study of T cell changes during pregnancy in multiple sclerosis. Only in-frame clones appear in the TCRdb table, and some are missing; sequencing was by immunoSEQ multiplex PCR. The sample has around 130,000 clones, 93% seen once. The specimen was peripheral blood, collected before pregnancy. These receptor sequences come from a female donor with multiple sclerosis, enrolled in a pregnancy study.

The chain is built from TRBV28 and TRBJ2-7; TRBD1 matches at 10 bases. Germline loops: CDR1 MDHEN, CDR2 SYDVKM. The ends lost 4 bases at V and 2 bases at J; junction bases unmatched: 8. The CDR3 spans 16 residues. The CDR3 is CASSWYGTGVPYEQYF. The CDR3 bases are TGTGCCAGCAGTTGGTACGGGACAGGGGTCCCCTACGAGCAGTACTTC.

The CDR3 protein is CASCLAGGSTDTQYF. DNA of the CDR3: TGTGCCAGCTGTCTAGCGGGGGGAAGTACAGATACGCAGTATTTT. The rearrangement uses TRBV7-3 and TRBJ2-3, with 11 bases fitting TRBD2. This CDR3 region has 15 residues. Germline values: CDR1 SGHTA, CDR2 FQGTGA. With 8 bases clipped from V and 3 bases from J, the junction kept 7 bases outside the gene matches.

In its sample, this clone was seen once. The DNA for the CDR3 is TGTGCCAGCACCCCTCGAGCGGGGGACTCCTACGAGCAGTACTTC. This encodes CASTPRAGDSYEQYF. The chain combines TRBV6-5 with TRBJ2-7; 8 bases line up with TRBD2. Germline V gene sequence: CDR1 MNHEY, CDR2 SVGAGI. The CDR3 totals 15 residues. The junction had 8 bases not matched to a gene; V was cut back by 7 bases and J by 0 bases.

CDR3 bases: TGTGCCTGGACAGGGGAAGAGACCCAGTACTTC. Translated, it gives CAWTGEETQYF. The chain is built from TRBV30 and TRBJ2-5; tentative D call: TRBD1 (6 bases). The CDR3 loop spans 11 amino acids. The germline gives CDR1 GTSNPN, CDR2 SVGIG (reference sequence). V was shortened by 4 bases and J by 3 bases, with 6 bases between the two germline ends. The whole variable domain, filled in from reference TRBV30 and TRBJ2-5, reads SQTIHQWPATLVQPVGSPLSLECTVEGTSNPNLYWYRQAAGRGLQLLFYSVGIGQISSEVPQNLSASRPQDRQFILSSKKLLLSDSGFYLCAWTGEETQYFGPGTRLLVL.

The J gene is TRBJ1-2, the V gene TRBV5-4; 9 positions match TRBD1. Germline values: CDR1 SGHNT, CDR2 YYREEE (reference sequence). The CDR3 is 15 amino acids. Trimming at V came to 4 bases and at J to 2 bases, leaving 6 bases not matched to a gene. The CDR3 is CASSPGTGTNYGYTF. The CDR3 DNA reads TGTGCCAGCAGCCCAGGGACAGGGACAAACTATGGCTACACCTTC.

The rearrangement joins TRBV7-2 to TRBJ1-4; D perhaps matches TRBD1 (5 bases). The CDR3 is 15 amino acids. Germline-derived CDR1 and CDR2 are SGHTA and FQGNSA. V was pared by 0 bases and J by 5 bases, with 10 bases between. The CDR3 loop is CASSLAVTENEKLFF. The CDR3 nucleotides read TGTGCCAGCAGCTTAGCGGTGACAGAAAATGAAAAACTGTTTTTT. Full variable domain (remainder filled in from reference TRBV7-2 and TRBJ1-4): GAGVSQSPSNKVTEKGKDVELRCDPISGHTALYWYRQSLGQGLEFLIYFQGNSAPDKSGLPSDRFSAERTGGSVSTLTIQRTQQEDSAVYLCASSLAVTENEKLFFGSGTQLSVL.

The chain combines TRBV7-2 with TRBJ2-2; D is undetermined. V lost 2 bases and J 3 bases, leaving 13 bases between the germline ends. Per germline, CDR1 SGHTA and CDR2 FQGNSA. The CDR3 length is 16 residues. The CDR3 is CASSLTLPRYTGELFF. The DNA for the CDR3 is TGTGCCAGCAGCTTAACCCTCCCCCGGTACACCGGGGAGCTGTTTTTT.

This sequence joins TRBV28 and TRBJ2-3, with 8 bases identical to TRBD2. Germline CDR1 MDHEN, CDR2 SYDVKM. CDR3 size: 16 residues. With 7 bases clipped from V and 8 bases from J, the junction kept 17 bases outside the gene matches. The CDR3 is CASTPAREGSVVTQYF. The CDR3 DNA reads TGTGCCAGCACCCCGGCCCGGGAGGGCAGCGTCGTTACGCAGTATTTT.

This clone was observed a single time. The V and J genes are TRBV9 and TRBJ2-3; tentative D call: TRBD2 (6 bases). V lost 2 bases and J 4 bases, leaving 8 bases between the germline ends. The CDR3 runs to 13 residues. CDR1 is SGDLS and CDR2 is YYNGEE in the germline V gene. The DNA for the CDR3 is TGTGCCAGCAGCGTGCGACTAGCAGATACGCAGTATTTT. Translated, it gives CASSVRLADTQYF.

The chain couples TRBV18 to TRBJ1-1, with D maybe TRBD1 (5 bases). Germline lookup yields CDR1 KGHSH and CDR2 LQKENI. Trimming took off 3 bases at V and 1 base at J, with 18 bases between the two ends. The CDR3 totals 17 residues. CDR3 coding DNA: TGTGCCAGCTCACCGGTGGATTGGGGGGGATCGAACACTGAAGCTTTCTTT. Protein product: CASSPVDWGGSNTEAFF.

This clone was picked up a small number of times. The V call is TRBV4-1, the J call TRBJ2-4; TRBD1 might be the D (6 bases). The CDR3 is 15 residues long. From germline, CDR1 is MGHRA and CDR2 YSYEKL. V was clipped by 0 bases and J by 1 base, with 7 bases between them. In DNA, the CDR3 is TGCGCCAGCAGCCAAGATCAGGGGGCCAAAAACATTCAGTACTTC. Translating gives CASSQDQGAKNIQYF.

The gene calls are TRBV5-1 and TRBJ1-6; 8 bases are shared with TRBD1. After removal of 3 bases from V and 8 bases from J, the junction contained 4 bases not matched to a gene. Germline loops: CDR1 SGHRS, CDR2 YFSETQ. The CDR3 sequence is 14 residues long. For the CDR3, the DNA is TGCGCCAGCAGCTATGGACAGGGAGATTCACCCCTCCACTTT. Translation gives CASSYGQGDSPLHF.

The gene calls are TRBV7-2 and TRBJ1-2; D remains ambiguous. Trimming removed 1 base from V and 8 bases from J, with 11 bases in between. Germline loops: CDR1 SGHTA, CDR2 FQGNSA. The CDR3 contains 13 residues. The CDR3 DNA is TGTGCCAGCAGCTTAGGCGTCTCTCCCGGCTACACCTTC. This sequence encodes CASSLGVSPGYTF.

The gene calls are TRBV20-1 and TRBJ1-1, with 7 bases that match TRBD1. CDR1 is DFQATT, CDR2 SNEGSKA, per germline (reference sequence). The CDR3 is made up of 11 amino acids. V lost 0 bases to trimming and J lost 11 bases; unmatched junction nucleotides: 3. Written as DNA, the CDR3 is TGCAGTGCTAGAGAGACAGGGCCCGCTTTCTTT. It yields the protein CSARETGPAFF.

V gene TRBV10-3 combines with J gene TRBJ2-7; 8 positions match TRBD1. Unmatched junction bases numbered 5, after V lost 4 bases and J lost 3 bases. The CDR3 covers 14 residues. CDR1 ENHRY and CDR2 SYGVKD come from the germline V gene. For the CDR3, the DNA is TGTGCCATCAGTGTTCGACAGGGGAGCTACGAGCAGTACTTC. Translation: CAISVRQGSYEQYF.

This chain links TRBV5-6 with TRBJ2-7; no reliable D call. Germline V CDR1 and CDR2: SGHDT, YYEEEE. The length of the CDR3 is 13 residues. V was pared by 1 base and J by 3 bases, with 8 bases between. The CDR3 sequence: CASSLSAGYEQYF. The CDR3 DNA reads TGTGCCAGCAGCTTGTCCGCCGGCTACGAGCAGTACTTC.

The V call is TRBV2, the J call TRBJ2-2, with 7 bases identical to TRBD1. Trimming took 6 bases from V and 0 from J; bases not matched to a gene: 1. This CDR3 comprises 14 residues. CDR1 is SNHLY, CDR2 FYNNEI, per germline. DNA for the CDR3: TGTGCCAGCAGGGGGACAGCGAACACCGGGGAGCTGTTTTTT. Its protein is CASRGTANTGELFF.

The chain is built from TRBV4-2 and TRBJ2-2; no reliable D call. The CDR3 contains 14 residues. Per germline, CDR1 LGHNA and CDR2 YNFKEQ. The V and J ends lost 1 base and 7 bases respectively, with 10 bases between them. The CDR3: CASSQAGPNGELFF. The CDR3 nucleotides read TGTGCCAGCAGCCAAGCTGGGCCTAACGGGGAGCTGTTTTTT.